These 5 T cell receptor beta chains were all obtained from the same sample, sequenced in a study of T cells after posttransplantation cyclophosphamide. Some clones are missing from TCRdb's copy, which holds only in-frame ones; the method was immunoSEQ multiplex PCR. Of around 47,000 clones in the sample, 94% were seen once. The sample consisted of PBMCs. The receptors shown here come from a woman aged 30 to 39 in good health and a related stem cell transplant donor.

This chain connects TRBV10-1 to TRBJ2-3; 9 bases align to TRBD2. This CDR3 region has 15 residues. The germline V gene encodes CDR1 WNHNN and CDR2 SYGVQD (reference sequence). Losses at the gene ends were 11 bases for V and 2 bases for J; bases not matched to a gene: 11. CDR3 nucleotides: TGCGCCTCCTCCCTGGCTAGCGGGGTCACAGATACGCAGTATTTT. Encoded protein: CASSLASGVTDTQYF.

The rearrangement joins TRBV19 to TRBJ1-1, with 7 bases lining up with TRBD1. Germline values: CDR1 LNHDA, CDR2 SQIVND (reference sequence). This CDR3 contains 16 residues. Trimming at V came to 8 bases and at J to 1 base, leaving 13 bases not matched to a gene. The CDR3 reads CASYSIRDRSNTEAFF. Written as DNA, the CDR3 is TGTGCCAGTTACTCCATTCGGGACAGATCGAACACTGAAGCTTTCTTT. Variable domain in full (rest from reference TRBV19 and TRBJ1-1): DGGITQSPKYLFRKEGQNVTLSCEQNLNHDAMYWYRQDPGQGLRLIYYSQIVNDFQKGDIAEGYSVSREKKESFPLTVTSAQKNPTAFYLCASYSIRDRSNTEAFFGQGTRLTVV.

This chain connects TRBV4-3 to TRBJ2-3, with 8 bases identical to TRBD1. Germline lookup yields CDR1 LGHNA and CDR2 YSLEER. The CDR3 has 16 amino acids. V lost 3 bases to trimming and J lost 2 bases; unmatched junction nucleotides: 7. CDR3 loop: CASSQTGVVPTDTQYF. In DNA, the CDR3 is TGCGCCAGCAGCCAGACAGGGGTCGTCCCCACAGATACGCAGTATTTT.

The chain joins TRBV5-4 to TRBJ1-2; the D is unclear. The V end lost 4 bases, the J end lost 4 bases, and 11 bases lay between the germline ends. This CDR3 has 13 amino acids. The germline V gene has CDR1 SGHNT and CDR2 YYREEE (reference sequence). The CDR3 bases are TGTGCCAGCAGCCCCGCGGCGGCCTATGGCTACACCTTC. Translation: CASSPAAAYGYTF.

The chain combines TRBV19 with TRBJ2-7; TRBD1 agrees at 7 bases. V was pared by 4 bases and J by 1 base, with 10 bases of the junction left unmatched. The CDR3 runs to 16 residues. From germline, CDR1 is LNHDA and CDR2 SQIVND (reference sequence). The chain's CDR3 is CASSTSTGVKSYEQYF. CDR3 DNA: TGTGCCAGTAGTACTTCAACAGGGGTTAAATCCTACGAGCAGTACTTC.